Each of the 5 T cell receptor beta chains below was sequenced from the same sample in a study of blood T cell repertoires in COVID-19. The assay was immunoSEQ multiplex PCR, and TCRdb's table has in-frame clones only and misses some. The data show fewer than 300,000 clones, with around 82% seen just once and around 9.1% held by the top ten. The specimen was peripheral blood. These receptors originate from a human donor in a cohort sampled during active COVID-19.

This clone was recorded only once. The chain links TRBV3-1 (or the pseudogene TRBV3-2) to TRBJ2-7, with D hard to call. Per the germline V gene, CDR1 is LGHDT and CDR2 is YNNKEL (reference sequence). Between the trimmed V and J ends, which lost 3 bases and 0 bases, there was a span of 9 bases. There are 14 residues in the CDR3. The CDR3 protein is CASSHLDTSYEQYF. DNA of the CDR3: TGTGCCAGCAGCCATCTTGACACCTCCTACGAGCAGTACTTC.

The chain joins TRBV2 to TRBJ2-3, with 7 bases that match TRBD2. With V trimmed by 8 bases and J by 0 bases, 5 bases remained unmatched. This CDR3 has 14 amino acids. Germline lookup yields CDR1 SNHLY and CDR2 FYNNEI. The CDR3 loop reads CASFGTTSTDTQYF. The CDR3 DNA reads as TGTGCCAGCTTCGGGACTACCAGCACAGATACGCAGTATTTT.

The chain links TRBV28 to TRBJ2-5; 9 nucleotides line up with TRBD1. CDR1 and CDR2 from the germline V gene are MDHEN and SYDVKM. The CDR3 is 14 amino acids. The V gene end was trimmed by 7 bases and the J gene end by 5 bases; junction bases not matched to a gene: 8. CDR3 region: CASMGDRVVETQYF. As DNA, the CDR3 is TGTGCCAGCATGGGGGACAGGGTAGTGGAGACCCAGTACTTC.

The J gene is TRBJ1-4, the V gene TRBV2, with 9 nucleotides matching TRBD1. Germline V CDR1 and CDR2: SNHLY, FYNNEI. There are 16 residues in the CDR3. V trimming: 7 bases; J trimming: 2 bases; junction bases outside the gene matches: 8. The CDR3 bases are TGTGCCAGCAAACGGGACAGGGAGATTACTAATGAAAAACTGTTTTTT. Amino acid sequence: CASKRDREITNEKLFF.

The chain combines TRBV9 with TRBJ1-3, with D possibly TRBD1 on 6 matching bases. The CDR3 length is 16 residues. The ends were cut back, 4 bases at V and 0 bases at J, with 14 bases in the middle. Germline CDR1 reads SGDLS; CDR2 reads YYNGEE. The CDR3 DNA reads as TGTGCCAGCAGCCCTCGGACAGTCCCCTCTGGAAACACCATATATTTT. Its protein is CASSPRTVPSGNTIYF.